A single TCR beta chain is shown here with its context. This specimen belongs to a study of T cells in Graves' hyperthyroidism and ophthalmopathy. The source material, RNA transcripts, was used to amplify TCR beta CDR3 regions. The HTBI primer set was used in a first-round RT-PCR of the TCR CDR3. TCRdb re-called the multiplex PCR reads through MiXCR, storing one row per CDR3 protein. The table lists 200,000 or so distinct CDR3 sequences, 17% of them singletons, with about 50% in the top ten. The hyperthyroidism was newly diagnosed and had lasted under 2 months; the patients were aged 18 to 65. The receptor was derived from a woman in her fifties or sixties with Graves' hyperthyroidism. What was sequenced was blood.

CDR3 amino acids: CASIAEVYLRGWDNQPQHF. The CDR3 DNA is TGTGCCAGTATTGCTGAGGTATACCTAAGGGGTTGGGACAATCAGCCCCAGCATTTT. The rearrangement joins TRBV6-1 to TRBJ1-5; maybe TRBD1 (5 bases). Germline values: CDR1 MNHNS, CDR2 SASEGT. CDR3 length: 19 residues. V was pared by 9 bases and J by 3 bases, with 30 bases between.